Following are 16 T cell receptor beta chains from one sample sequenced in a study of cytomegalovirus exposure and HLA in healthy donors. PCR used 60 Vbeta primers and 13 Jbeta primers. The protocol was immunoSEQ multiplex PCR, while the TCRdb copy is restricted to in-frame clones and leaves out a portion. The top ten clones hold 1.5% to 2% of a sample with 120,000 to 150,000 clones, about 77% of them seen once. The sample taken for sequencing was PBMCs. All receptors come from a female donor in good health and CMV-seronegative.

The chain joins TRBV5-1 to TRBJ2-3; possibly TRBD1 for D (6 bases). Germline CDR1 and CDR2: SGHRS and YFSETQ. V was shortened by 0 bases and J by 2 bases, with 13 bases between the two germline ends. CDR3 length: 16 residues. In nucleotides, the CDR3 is TGCGCCAGCAGCTTGGATCAGGGACAAGCCACAGATACGCAGTATTTT. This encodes CASSLDQGQATDTQYF.

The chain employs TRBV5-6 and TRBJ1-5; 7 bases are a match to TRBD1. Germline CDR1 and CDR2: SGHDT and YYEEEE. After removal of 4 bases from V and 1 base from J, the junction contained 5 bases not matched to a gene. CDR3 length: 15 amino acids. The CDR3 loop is CASSATGRSNQPQHF. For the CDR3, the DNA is TGTGCCAGCAGCGCGACAGGGAGAAGCAATCAGCCCCAGCATTTT.

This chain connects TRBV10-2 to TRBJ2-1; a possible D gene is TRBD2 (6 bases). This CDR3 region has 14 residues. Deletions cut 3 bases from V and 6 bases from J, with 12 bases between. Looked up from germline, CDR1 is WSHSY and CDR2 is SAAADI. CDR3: CASSEDGGINEQFF. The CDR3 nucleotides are TGCGCCAGCAGTGAAGATGGGGGGATCAATGAGCAGTTCTTC.

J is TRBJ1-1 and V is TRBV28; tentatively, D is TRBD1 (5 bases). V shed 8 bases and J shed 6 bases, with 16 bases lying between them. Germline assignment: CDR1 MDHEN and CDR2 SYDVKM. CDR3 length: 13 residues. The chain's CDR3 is CASSQPRGSEAFF. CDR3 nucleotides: TGTGCCAGCTCCCAACCCCGGGGGTCTGAAGCTTTCTTT.

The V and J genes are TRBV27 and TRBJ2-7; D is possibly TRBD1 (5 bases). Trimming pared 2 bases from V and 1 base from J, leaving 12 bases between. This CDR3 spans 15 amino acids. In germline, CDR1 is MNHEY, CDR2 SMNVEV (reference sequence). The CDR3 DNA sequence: TGTGCCAGCAGTTTAAGACACAGGCCATCCTACGAGCAGTACTTC. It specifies CASSLRHRPSYEQYF.

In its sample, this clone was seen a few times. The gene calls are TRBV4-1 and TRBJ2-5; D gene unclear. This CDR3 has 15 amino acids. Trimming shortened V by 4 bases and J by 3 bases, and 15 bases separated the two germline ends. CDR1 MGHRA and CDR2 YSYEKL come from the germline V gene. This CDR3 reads CASSPLTVLKETQYF. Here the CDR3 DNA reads TGCGCCAGCAGCCCCCTCACGGTATTGAAAGAGACCCAGTACTTC.

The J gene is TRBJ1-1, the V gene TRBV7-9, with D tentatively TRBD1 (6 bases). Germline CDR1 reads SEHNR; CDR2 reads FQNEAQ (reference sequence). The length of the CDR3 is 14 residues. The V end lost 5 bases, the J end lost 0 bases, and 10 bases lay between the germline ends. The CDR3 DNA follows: TGTGCCAGCAGCCTGACAGGACTGAACACTGAAGCTTTCTTT. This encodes CASSLTGLNTEAFF.

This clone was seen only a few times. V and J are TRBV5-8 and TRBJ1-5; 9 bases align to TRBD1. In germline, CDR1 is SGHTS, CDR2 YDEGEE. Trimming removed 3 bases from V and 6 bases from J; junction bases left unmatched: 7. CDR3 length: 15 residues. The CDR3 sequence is CASSSGTGFFQPQHF. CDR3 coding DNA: TGTGCCAGCAGCTCCGGGACAGGGTTCTTTCAGCCCCAGCATTTT.

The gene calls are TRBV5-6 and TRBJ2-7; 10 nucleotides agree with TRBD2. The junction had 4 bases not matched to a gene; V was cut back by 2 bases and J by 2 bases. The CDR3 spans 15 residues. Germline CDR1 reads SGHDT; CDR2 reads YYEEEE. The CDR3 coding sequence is TGTGCCAGCAGCTTACTAGCGGGAAGACCCTACGAGCAGTACTTC. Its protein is CASSLLAGRPYEQYF. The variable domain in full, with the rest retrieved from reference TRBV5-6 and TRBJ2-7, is DAGVTQSPTHLIKTRGQQVTLRCSPKSGHDTVSWYQQALGQGPQFIFQYYEEEERQRGNFPDRFSGHQFPNYSSELNVNALLLGDSALYLCASSLLAGRPYEQYFGPGTRLTVT.

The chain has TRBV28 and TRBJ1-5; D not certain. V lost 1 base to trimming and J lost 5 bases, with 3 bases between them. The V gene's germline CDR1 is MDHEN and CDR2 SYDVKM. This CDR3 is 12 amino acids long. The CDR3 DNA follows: TGTGCCAGCAGTTTATCGGATCAGCCCCAGCATTTT. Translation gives CASSLSDQPQHF.

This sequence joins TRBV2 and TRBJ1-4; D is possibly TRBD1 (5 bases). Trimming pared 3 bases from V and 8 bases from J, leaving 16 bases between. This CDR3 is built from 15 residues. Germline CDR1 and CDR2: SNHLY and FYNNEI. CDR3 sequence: CASSEWGRGNEKLFF. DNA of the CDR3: TGTGCCAGCAGTGAGTGGGGTAGGGGAAACGAAAAACTGTTTTTT.

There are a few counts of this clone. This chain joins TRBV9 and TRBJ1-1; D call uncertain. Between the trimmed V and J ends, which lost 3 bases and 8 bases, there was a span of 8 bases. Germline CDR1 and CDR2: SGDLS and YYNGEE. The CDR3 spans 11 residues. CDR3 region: CASSGGEEAFF. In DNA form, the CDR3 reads TGTGCCAGCAGCGGAGGCGAAGAAGCTTTCTTT.

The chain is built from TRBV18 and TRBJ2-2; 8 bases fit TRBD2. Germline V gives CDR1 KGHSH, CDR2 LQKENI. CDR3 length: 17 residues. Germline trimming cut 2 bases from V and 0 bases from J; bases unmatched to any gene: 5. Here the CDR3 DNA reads TGTGCCAGCTCACCAGGGACGGGAGGGTCGAACACCGGGGAGCTGTTTTTT. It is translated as CASSPGTGGSNTGELFF. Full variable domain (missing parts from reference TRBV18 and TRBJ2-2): NAGVMQNPRHLVRRRGQEARLRCSPMKGHSHVYWYRQLPEEGLKFMVYLQKENIIDESGMPKERFSAEFPKEGPSILRIQQVVRGDSAAYFCASSPGTGGSNTGELFFGEGSRLTVL.

The CDR3 nucleotides are TGCGCCAGCAGCTCGAGGACAGGAGACTCTGGGGCCAACGTCCTGACTTTC. As protein: CASSSRTGDSGANVLTF. The J gene is TRBJ2-6, the V gene TRBV5-1, with TRBD1 identical over 7 bases. This CDR3 region has 17 residues. CDR1 SGHRS and CDR2 YFSETQ come from the germline V gene. V shed 3 bases and J 0 bases; nucleotides not matched to a gene: 6. Looking up the rest from reference TRBV5-1 and TRBJ2-6 gives the full variable domain: KAGVTQTPRYLIKTRGQQVTLSCSPISGHRSVSWYQQTPGQGLQFLFEYFSETQRNKGNFPGRFSGRQFSNSRSEMNVSTLELGDSALYLCASSSRTGDSGANVLTFGAGSRLTVL.

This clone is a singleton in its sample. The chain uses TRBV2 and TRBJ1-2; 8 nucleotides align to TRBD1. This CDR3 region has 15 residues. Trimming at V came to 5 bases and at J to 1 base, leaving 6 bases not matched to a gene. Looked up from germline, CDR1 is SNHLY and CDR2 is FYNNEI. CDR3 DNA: TGTGCCAGCAGTACCGGGACAGGCAATAACTATGGCTACACCTTC. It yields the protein CASSTGTGNNYGYTF.

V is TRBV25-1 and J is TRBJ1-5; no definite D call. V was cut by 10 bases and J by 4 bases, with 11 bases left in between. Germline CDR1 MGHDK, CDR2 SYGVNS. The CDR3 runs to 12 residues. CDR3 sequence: CATQVPNQPQHF. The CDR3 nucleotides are TGTGCCACCCAGGTCCCAAATCAGCCCCAGCATTTT.